This T cell receptor (beta chain) was captured in a study of blood T cell repertoires in COVID-19. Study summary: Material from acute and convalescent COVID-19 was sourced from the United States, Italy and Spain. Nucleic acid was either cDNA or gDNA, and it came from T cells, B-cell-depleted T cells, or PBMCs.

Libraries were prepared by immunoSEQ multiplex PCR; TCRdb keeps only in-frame clonotypes and omits some of them. The data show 130,000 or so clones, 86% seen once. This CDR3 region has 13 residues. The germline V gene has CDR1 SEHNR and CDR2 FQNEAQ (reference sequence). V was cut by 3 bases and J by 3 bases, with 8 bases left in between. The sequence was collected from a woman aged 60-75 years with acute or convalescent COVID-19. The chain carries TRBV7-9 and TRBJ1-2, with D hard to call. The sample taken for sequencing was peripheral blood. CDR3 region: CASSLGSHYGYTF. CDR3 sequence (DNA): TGTGCCAGCAGCTTGGGCAGCCACTATGGCTACACCTTC.